The 26 T cell receptor beta chains given below trace back to one sample, sequenced in a study of control samples from healthy donors and cancer patients. TCRdb's table, derived via immunoSEQ multiplex PCR, lists solely in-frame clones and lacks some. Seen here are 200,000 or so clones, about 94% observed once, and the top ten hold roughly 1.6%. Material for sequencing was blood. These receptors were taken from a man aged 50-60 years in good health.

V gene TRBV4-1 combines with J gene TRBJ1-6; D is perhaps TRBD1 (6 bases). The CDR3 contains 16 residues. The V end was cut by 3 bases, the J end by 4 bases, with 13 bases between. Germline CDR1 MGHRA, CDR2 YSYEKL. The CDR3 sequence is CASSQTAGTYNSPLHF. CDR3 bases: TGCGCCAGCAGCCAGACAGCCGGGACATATAATTCACCCCTCCACTTT.

The rearrangement joins TRBV5-1 to TRBJ2-1; maybe TRBD1 (5 bases). Germline assignment: CDR1 SGHRS and CDR2 YFSETQ. Trimming shortened V by 2 bases and J by 8 bases, and 8 bases separated the two germline ends. The CDR3 extends over 12 amino acids. The DNA of the CDR3 is TGCGCCAGCAGCTTCCTAGGGGATGAGCAGTTCTTC. It is translated as CASSFLGDEQFF.

Of note for this clone: The sample has other DNA sequences that encode this CDR3 too. The rearrangement uses TRBV3-1 (or the pseudogene TRBV3-2) and TRBJ1-1; D remains ambiguous. Looked up from germline, CDR1 is LGHDT and CDR2 is YNNKEL (reference sequence). The V and J ends lost 4 bases and 4 bases respectively, with 4 bases between them. This CDR3 comprises 11 residues. CDR3 nucleotide sequence: TGTGCCAGCAGCCGGGCCACTGAAGCTTTCTTT. As protein: CASSRATEAFF.

This chain joins TRBV9 and TRBJ1-2; 7 bases align to TRBD1. The CDR3 covers 13 residues. With 6 bases clipped from V and 9 bases from J, the junction kept 11 bases outside the gene matches. CDR1 SGDLS and CDR2 YYNGEE come from the germline V gene. Written as DNA, the CDR3 is TGTGCCAGCACCACCGGAGGGGGCCGCAGCTACACCTTC. Its translation is CASTTGGGRSYTF.

V and J are TRBV5-6 and TRBJ2-4; maybe TRBD1 (6 bases). Looked up from germline, CDR1 is SGHDT and CDR2 is YYEEEE. The ends were cut back, 0 bases at V and 0 bases at J, with 10 bases in the middle. The CDR3 length is 16 residues. DNA of the CDR3: TGTGCCAGCAGCTTGGTAACAGGGAAAGCCAAAAACATTCAGTACTTC. The encoded protein is CASSLVTGKAKNIQYF.

This clone was observed a few times. V gene TRBV10-1 combines with J gene TRBJ1-1, with D unresolved. The ends were cut back, 6 bases at V and 0 bases at J, with 8 bases in the middle. CDR1 and CDR2 from the germline V gene are WNHNN and SYGVQD (reference sequence). The CDR3 runs 13 residues. The CDR3 reads CASRSGLNTEAFF. For the CDR3, the DNA is TGCGCCAGCAGATCCGGACTGAACACTGAAGCTTTCTTT.

The chain links TRBV6-6 to TRBJ1-4; D might be TRBD1 (5 bases). Per germline, CDR1 MNHNY and CDR2 SVGAGI (reference sequence). V gave up 2 bases and J gave up 1 base, with 8 bases separating them. The CDR3 length is 15 residues. The CDR3 region has the DNA TGTGCCAGCAGTTACACGAGGGGAACTAATGAAAAACTGTTTTTT. Protein product: CASSYTRGTNEKLFF.

The chain joins TRBV25-1 to TRBJ1-1, with no clear D. CDR3 length: 13 residues. The germline gives CDR1 MGHDK, CDR2 SYGVNS. V shed 6 bases and J shed 5 bases, with 13 bases lying between them. The CDR3 DNA is TGTGCCAGCAGACTGGCCCCACGTACTGAAGCTTTCTTT. Translated, it gives CASRLAPRTEAFF.

The chain combines TRBV11-2 with TRBJ1-1, with 10 bases lining up with TRBD1. This CDR3 is built from 14 residues. Germline V gene sequence: CDR1 SGHAT, CDR2 FQNNGV. J was trimmed by 4 bases and V by 5 bases; bases with no gene match: 4. This chain's CDR3 is CASSQTGGRTEAFF. The CDR3 nucleotides are TGTGCCAGCAGCCAGACAGGGGGCCGCACTGAAGCTTTCTTT.

The table lists this clone with a few counts. The V gene is TRBV5-1, the J gene TRBJ1-2, with 9 bases identical to TRBD1. The V and J ends lost 0 bases and 3 bases, in that order; junction bases with no gene match: 6. Germline values: CDR1 SGHRS, CDR2 YFSETQ. This CDR3 is 16 amino acids long. In DNA, the CDR3 is TGCGCCAGCAGCTTGGCCACAGGGGGCGCATACTATGGCTACACCTTC. Protein sequence: CASSLATGGAYYGYTF.

This chain connects TRBV24-1 to TRBJ2-1; 7 bases are shared with TRBD1. The CDR3 runs to 17 residues. Germline V gene lookup returns CDR1 KGHDR and CDR2 SFDVKD. V was clipped by 3 bases and J by 1 base; unmatched bases: 8. The chain's CDR3 is CATSDTAGGRSYNEQFF. The CDR3 DNA sequence: TGTGCCACCAGTGATACGGCAGGGGGTAGATCCTACAATGAGCAGTTCTTC.

The chain joins TRBV5-4 to TRBJ1-5, with D possibly being TRBD1 (5 bases). The CDR3 has 15 amino acids. Germline CDR1 is SGHNT and CDR2 is YYREEE (reference sequence). V gave up 0 bases and J gave up 7 bases, with 14 bases separating them. The CDR3 DNA sequence: TGTGCCAGCAGCTTGGATGGGGGAGGGCGGCAGCCCCAGCATTTT. Its protein product is CASSLDGGGRQPQHF.

For this clone: Other DNA sequences in this specimen translate into the identical CDR3. V gene TRBV2 combines with J gene TRBJ1-1; D remains unclear. This CDR3 is built from 14 residues. In germline, CDR1 is SNHLY, CDR2 FYNNEI. Trimming left V 2 bases short and J 1 base short, with 8 bases between. As DNA, the CDR3 is TGTGCCAGCAGTGAAAAGGGTAGGAACACTGAAGCTTTCTTT. The encoded protein is CASSEKGRNTEAFF. Complete variable domain (other parts from reference TRBV2 and TRBJ1-1): EPEVTQTPSHQVTQMGQEVILRCVPISNHLYFYWYRQILGQKVEFLVSFYNNEISEKSEIFDDQFSVERPDGSNFTLKIRSTKLEDSAMYFCASSEKGRNTEAFFGQGTRLTVV.

The chain combines TRBV20-1 with TRBJ1-6, with a possible D match to TRBD1 (5 bases). Trimming cost V 3 bases and J 10 bases, with 13 bases left between them. CDR1 is DFQATT and CDR2 is SNEGSKA in the germline V gene (reference sequence). The CDR3 sequence is 13 residues long. The CDR3: CSASMGPGSPLHF. For the CDR3, the DNA is TGCAGTGCTAGTATGGGGCCAGGATCACCCCTCCACTTT.

This chain connects TRBV9 to TRBJ2-5, with no clear D. This CDR3 has 14 residues. The germline V gene has CDR1 SGDLS and CDR2 YYNGEE. With 0 bases removed from V and 3 bases from J, the gap between germline ends came to 9 bases. CDR3 bases: TGTGCCAGCAGCGTAGAACGGACCGAAGAGACCCAGTACTTC. Its protein is CASSVERTEETQYF.

The rearrangement links TRBV19 to TRBJ1-5; D is unclear. Germline V lookup: CDR1 LNHDA, CDR2 SQIVND (reference sequence). V lost 0 bases and J 3 bases, leaving 9 bases between the germline ends. The CDR3 extends over 15 amino acids. The CDR3 loop reads CASSIDPQINQPQHF. CDR3 bases: TGTGCCAGTAGTATAGACCCACAGATCAATCAGCCCCAGCATTTT.

The chain is built from TRBV5-1 and TRBJ2-3, with a tentative D call TRBD2 (6 bases). CDR3 length: 15 amino acids. Germline values: CDR1 SGHRS, CDR2 YFSETQ. V shed 3 bases and J shed 1 base, with 12 bases lying between them. The CDR3, as DNA: TGCGCCAGCAGCTCCTTGGCTAGCGGCACAGATACGCAGTATTTT. Amino acids: CASSSLASGTDTQYF.

This chain connects TRBV5-6 to TRBJ2-6; TRBD1 matches at 8 bases. Trimming removed 4 bases from V and 1 base from J; junction bases left unmatched: 7. There are 17 residues in the CDR3. Germline lookup yields CDR1 SGHDT and CDR2 YYEEEE. The CDR3: CASSLRQGRSGANVLTF. CDR3 bases: TGTGCCAGCAGCCTGAGACAGGGGAGGTCTGGGGCCAACGTCCTGACTTTC.

V is TRBV19 and J is TRBJ1-5; D gene ambiguous. V was clipped by 3 bases and J by 0 bases, with 12 bases between them. The CDR3 has 16 amino acids. Germline V CDR1 and CDR2: LNHDA, SQIVND (reference sequence). The DNA of the CDR3 is TGTGCCAGTAGTATCAATGGGGATATTAGCAATCAGCCCCAGCATTTT. It specifies CASSINGDISNQPQHF. The whole variable domain, filled in from reference TRBV19 and TRBJ1-5, reads DGGITQSPKYLFRKEGQNVTLSCEQNLNHDAMYWYRQDPGQGLRLIYYSQIVNDFQKGDIAEGYSVSREKKESFPLTVTSAQKNPTAFYLCASSINGDISNQPQHFGDGTRLSIL.

The chain employs TRBV19 and TRBJ1-5, with D possibly TRBD1 on 5 matching bases. In germline, CDR1 is LNHDA, CDR2 SQIVND (reference sequence). The length of the CDR3 is 16 residues. V was pared by 0 bases and J by 3 bases, with 12 bases between. The CDR3 DNA sequence: TGTGCCAGTAGTATAGATCCGGGACTTCCCAATCAGCCCCAGCATTTT. It codes for CASSIDPGLPNQPQHF.

The V gene is TRBV5-1, the J gene TRBJ2-7, with 7 positions matching TRBD1. Looked up from germline, CDR1 is SGHRS and CDR2 is YFSETQ. This CDR3 region has 17 residues. Trimming removed 0 bases from V and 0 bases from J; junction bases left unmatched: 9. CDR3 sequence reads: CASSLGSTGVNSYEQYF. The CDR3 DNA reads as TGCGCCAGCAGCTTGGGGTCAACAGGGGTTAACTCCTACGAGCAGTACTTC.

This chain links TRBV10-3 with TRBJ1-5; 7 positions match TRBD1. The trim removed 7 bases at V and 5 bases at J, leaving 5 bases unmatched. The CDR3 loop spans 13 amino acids. Germline lookup yields CDR1 ENHRY and CDR2 SYGVKD. The CDR3: CAITPGQDQPQHF. The DNA of the CDR3 is TGTGCCATCACCCCCGGACAGGATCAGCCCCAGCATTTT.

This clone was observed once. V and J are TRBV5-4 and TRBJ2-5; the match to TRBD1 covers 7 bases. V lost 4 bases, J lost 5 bases, and 14 bases stayed unmatched. The CDR3 is 16 amino acids. CDR1 and CDR2 from the germline V gene are SGHNT and YYREEE (reference sequence). CDR3 protein: CASSPLGVGGHETQYF. DNA of the CDR3: TGTGCCAGCAGCCCCTTAGGGGTAGGGGGCCATGAGACCCAGTACTTC. The full variable domain, in which reference TRBV5-4 and TRBJ2-5 provide the parts outside the CDR3, is ETGVTQSPTHLIKTRGQQVTLRCSSQSGHNTVSWYQQALGQGPQFIFQYYREEENGRGNFPPRFSGLQFPNYSSELNVNALELDDSALYLCASSPLGVGGHETQYFGPGTRLLVL.

This clone has only one observation. The V call is TRBV5-8, the J call TRBJ1-5; TRBD1 might be the D (6 bases). The germline gives CDR1 SGHTS, CDR2 YDEGEE. V lost 6 bases, J lost 2 bases, and 21 bases lay in between. The CDR3 loop spans 17 amino acids. The DNA for the CDR3 is TGTGCCAGCACCAGACTACGAGGGGGGGGTGGCAATCAGCCCCAGCATTTT. Its protein is CASTRLRGGGGNQPQHF.

The V and J genes are TRBV18 and TRBJ1-2; perhaps TRBD1 as D (6 bases). The V gene's germline CDR1 is KGHSH and CDR2 LQKENI. There are 13 residues in the CDR3. Trimming removed 5 bases at V and 7 bases at J, with 14 bases between. CDR3 sequence reads: CASSTRRGSGYTF. CDR3 sequence (DNA): TGTGCCAGCTCAACTCGCAGGGGAAGTGGCTACACCTTC.

The chain has TRBV21-1 and TRBJ1-2. TRBV21-1 is marked as a pseudogene. This CDR3 contains 12 residues. The CDR3 sequence: CASSNRTYGYTF. CDR3 bases: TGTGCCAGCAGCAACAGGACTTATGGCTACACCTTC.